This T cell receptor beta chain was obtained from a study of cytomegalovirus exposure and HLA in healthy donors. The study, taken as a whole, reports: Most subjects' HLA-A and HLA-B alleles were reportedly predicted from TCR beta sequences. An analysis was carried out later, and it reportedly showed fewer N-insertions in an Asian-associated ancestry cluster than the roughly 700-donor mean. Indistinguishable V segments, including TRBV6-2 and TRBV6-3, were excluded.

Regarding this clone: The antigen is unknown.

The PCR made use of 60 Vbeta and 13 Jbeta primers. Clones were read by immunoSEQ multiplex PCR, and TCRdb kept only the in-frame ones, dropping some. The sample has around 68,000 clones, roughly 70% seen once; the top ten hold approximately 11%. Per the germline V gene, CDR1 is SEHNR and CDR2 is FQNEAQ (reference sequence). The CDR3 is 13 residues long. Trimming left V 1 base short and J 6 bases short, with 7 bases between. This receptor was identified in a woman in her 30s in good health and CMV-seronegative. Sequencing was done on a sample of PBMCs. The V gene is TRBV7-9, the J gene TRBJ1-5, with TRBD1 as a possible D gene (6 bases). The CDR3 region has the DNA TGTGCCAGCAGCTTAGTGGGGGCTCAGCCCCAGCATTTT. Translated, it gives CASSLVGAQPQHF. Looking up the rest from reference TRBV7-9 and TRBJ1-5 gives the full variable domain: DTGVSQNPRHKITKRGQNVTFRCDPISEHNRLYWYRQTLGQGPEFLTYFQNEAQLEKSRLLSDRFSAERPKGSFSTLEIQRTEQGDSAMYLCASSLVGAQPQHFGDGTRLSIL.